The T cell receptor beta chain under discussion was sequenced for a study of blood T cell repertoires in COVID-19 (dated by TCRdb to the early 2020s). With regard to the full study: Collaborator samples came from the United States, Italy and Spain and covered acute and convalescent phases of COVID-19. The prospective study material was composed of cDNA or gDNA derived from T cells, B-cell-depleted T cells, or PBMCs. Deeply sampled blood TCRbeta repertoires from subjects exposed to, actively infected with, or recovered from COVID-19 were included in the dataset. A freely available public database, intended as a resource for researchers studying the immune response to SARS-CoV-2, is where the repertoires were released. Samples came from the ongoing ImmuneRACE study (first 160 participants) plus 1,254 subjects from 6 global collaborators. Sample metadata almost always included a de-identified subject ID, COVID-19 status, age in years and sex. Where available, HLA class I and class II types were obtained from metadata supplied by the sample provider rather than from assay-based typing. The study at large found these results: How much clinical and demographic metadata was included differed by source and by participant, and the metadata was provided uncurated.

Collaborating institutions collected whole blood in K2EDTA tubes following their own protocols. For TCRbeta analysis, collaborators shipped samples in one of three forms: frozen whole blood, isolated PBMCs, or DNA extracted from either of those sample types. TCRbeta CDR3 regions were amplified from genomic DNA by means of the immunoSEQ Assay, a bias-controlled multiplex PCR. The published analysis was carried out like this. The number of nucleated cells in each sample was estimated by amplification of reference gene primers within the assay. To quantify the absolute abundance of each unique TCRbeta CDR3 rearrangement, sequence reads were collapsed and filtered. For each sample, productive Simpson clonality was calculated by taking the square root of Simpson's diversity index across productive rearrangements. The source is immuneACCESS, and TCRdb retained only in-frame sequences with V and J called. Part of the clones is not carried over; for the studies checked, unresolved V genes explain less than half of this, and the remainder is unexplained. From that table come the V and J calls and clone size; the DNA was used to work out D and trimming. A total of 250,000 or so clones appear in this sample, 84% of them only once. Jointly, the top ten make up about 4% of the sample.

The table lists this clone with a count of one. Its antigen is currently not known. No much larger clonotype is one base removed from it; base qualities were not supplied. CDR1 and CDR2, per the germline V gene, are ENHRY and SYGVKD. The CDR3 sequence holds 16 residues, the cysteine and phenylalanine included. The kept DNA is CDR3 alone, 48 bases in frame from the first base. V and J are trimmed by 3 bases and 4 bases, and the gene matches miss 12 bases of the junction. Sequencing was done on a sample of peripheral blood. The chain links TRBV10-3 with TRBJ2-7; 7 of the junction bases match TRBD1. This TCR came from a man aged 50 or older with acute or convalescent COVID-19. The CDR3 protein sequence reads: CAISDLQKGALYEQYF. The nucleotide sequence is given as TGTGCCATCAGTGACTTACAGAAGGGGGCCCTTTACGAGCAGTACTTC.